Below are 8 T cell receptor beta chains sequenced from a single sample in a study. TCRdb ran MiXCR on the 5' RACE reads and lists one entry per CDR3 protein. The table shows roughly 56,000 distinct CDR3 sequences, with approximately 31% occurring only once. The sequencing sample was made of tumor-infiltrating naive CD4+ T cells sorted from the breast tumor. The subset: naive CD4+ T cells, CD4+CD45RA+CD25-. These receptors originate from a female donor with breast cancer.

The rearrangement links TRBV5-1 to TRBJ1-4; D uncertain. CDR3 length: 16 residues. Germline V gene sequence: CDR1 SGHRS, CDR2 YFSETQ. Trimming removed 0 bases from V and 2 bases from J, with 11 bases in between. CDR3 DNA: TGCGCCAGCAGCTTGGGAATTCAGTCCACTAATGAAAAACTGTTTTTT. Protein sequence: CASSLGIQSTNEKLFF.

This clonotype has only a few counts. DNA of the CDR3: TGTGCCAGCAGCAATAGGGGCCTTAAAGCTTTCTTT. The encoded protein is CASSNRGLKAFF. The chain combines TRBV28 with TRBJ1-1; perhaps TRBD1 as D (5 bases). The V end was cut by 6 bases, the J end by 9 bases, with 14 bases between. CDR1 and CDR2 (germline): MDHEN, SYDVKM. This CDR3 comprises 12 residues.

The table lists this clonotype with a few counts. CDR3 sequence reads: CASSLGLGAQETQYF. In nucleotides, the CDR3 is TGCGCCAGCAGCTTGGGACTAGGTGCCCAAGAGACCCAGTACTTC. The chain links TRBV5-1 to TRBJ2-5, with a weak D call TRBD2 (6 bases). Per the germline V gene, CDR1 is SGHRS and CDR2 is YFSETQ. This CDR3 has 15 residues. The V end lost 0 bases, the J end lost 1 base, and 10 bases lay between the germline ends. Complete variable domain (other parts from reference TRBV5-1 and TRBJ2-5): KAGVTQTPRYLIKTRGQQVTLSCSPISGHRSVSWYQQTPGQGLQFLFEYFSETQRNKGNFPGRFSGRQFSNSRSEMNVSTLELGDSALYLCASSLGLGAQETQYFGPGTRLLVL.

The rearrangement joins TRBV5-1 to TRBJ1-4, with D hard to call. This CDR3 is 13 amino acids long. From germline, CDR1 is SGHRS and CDR2 YFSETQ. The V end was cut by 6 bases, the J end by 0 bases, with 6 bases between. The CDR3 DNA follows: TGCGCCAGCAAGGAACCAACTAATGAAAAACTGTTTTTT. This sequence encodes CASKEPTNEKLFF.

This clonotype was seen ten or more times. J is TRBJ2-5 and V is TRBV6-2 or TRBV6-3; D gene uncertain. CDR3 length equals 9 residues. Trimming left V 8 bases short and J 5 bases short, with 3 bases between. Germline V lookup: CDR1 MNHEY, CDR2 SVGEGT. CDR3 DNA sequence: TGTGCCAGCGGGGAGACCCAGTACTTC. It yields the protein CASGETQYF.

Concerning this clonotype itself: A clone one base away is much larger, so this may be a read error. This chain links TRBV20-1 with TRBJ2-4, with 7 bases matching TRBD2. V shed 2 bases and J 7 bases; nucleotides not matched to a gene: 14. The CDR3 is 16 amino acids. From germline, CDR1 is DFQATT and CDR2 SNEGSKA (reference sequence). The CDR3 region is CSARPLMGLIWNIQYF. The CDR3 DNA follows: TGCAGTGCTAGACCCTTAATGGGACTAATCTGGAACATTCAGTACTTC.

At least ten counts were recorded for this clonotype. J is TRBJ2-7 and V is TRBV5-1; tentatively, D is TRBD1 (6 bases). CDR1 SGHRS and CDR2 YFSETQ come from the germline V gene. CDR3 length: 16 residues. V was trimmed by 7 bases and J by 0 bases, leaving 20 bases between them. In DNA form, the CDR3 reads TGCGCCAGCCGGACGTCGACAGACAGGTTCTCCTACGAGCAGTACTTC. Its protein product is CASRTSTDRFSYEQYF. The full variable domain, its missing parts supplied by reference TRBV5-1 and TRBJ2-7, is KAGVTQTPRYLIKTRGQQVTLSCSPISGHRSVSWYQQTPGQGLQFLFEYFSETQRNKGNFPGRFSGRQFSNSRSEMNVSTLELGDSALYLCASRTSTDRFSYEQYFGPGTRLTVT.

Regarding this clonotype: One end of the junction fails to match germline, which may point to a read error. The gene calls are TRBV25-1 and TRBJ2-5; 8 nucleotides align to TRBD2. The CDR3 length is 17 residues. Looked up from germline, CDR1 is MGHDK and CDR2 is SYGVNS. CDR3 sequence: CASSDVGPAGVQETQHF. The CDR3 region has the DNA TGTGCCAGCAGTGACGTAGGTCCAGCGGGAGTCCAAGAGACCCAGCACTTC.